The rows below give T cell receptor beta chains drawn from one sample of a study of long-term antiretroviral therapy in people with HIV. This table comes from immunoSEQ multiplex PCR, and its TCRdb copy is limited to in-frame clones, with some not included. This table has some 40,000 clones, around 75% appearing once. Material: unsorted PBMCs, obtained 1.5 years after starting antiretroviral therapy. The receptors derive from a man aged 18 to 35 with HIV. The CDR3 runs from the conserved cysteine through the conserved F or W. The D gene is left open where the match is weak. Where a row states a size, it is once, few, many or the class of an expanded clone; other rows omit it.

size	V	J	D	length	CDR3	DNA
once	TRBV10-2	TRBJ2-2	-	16	CASSDGRGANTGELFF	TGCGCCAGCAGTGACGGACGGGGTGCGAACACCGGGGAGCTGTTTTTT
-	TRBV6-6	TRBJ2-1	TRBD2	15	CASSPLAGVYNEQFF	TGTGCCAGCAGTCCACTAGCGGGAGTGTACAATGAGCAGTTCTTC
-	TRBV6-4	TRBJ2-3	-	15	CASSVGAGHTDTQYF	TGTGCCAGCAGTGTTGGGGCGGGCCACACAGATACGCAGTATTTT
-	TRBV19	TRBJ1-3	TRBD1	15	CASSAGGGSGNTIYF	TGTGCCAGTAGCGCAGGGGGCGGCTCTGGAAACACCATATATTTT
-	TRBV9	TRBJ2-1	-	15	CASSYRADPYNEQFF	TGTGCCAGCAGCTACCGAGCGGACCCCTACAATGAGCAGTTCTTC
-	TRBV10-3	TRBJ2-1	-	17	CAISDPLSGRTVNEQFF	TGTGCCATCAGTGATCCTCTAAGTGGGAGGACGGTCAATGAGCAGTTCTTC
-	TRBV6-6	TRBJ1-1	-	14	CASSLKQGGTEAFF	TGTGCCAGCAGCCTAAAACAGGGAGGGACTGAAGCTTTCTTT
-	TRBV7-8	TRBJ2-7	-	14	CASSLDLMAYEQYF	TGTGCCAGCAGCTTGGATCTTATGGCCTACGAGCAGTACTTC
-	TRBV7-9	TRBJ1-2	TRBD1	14	CASSYVQGNDGYTF	TGTGCCAGCAGCTACGTACAGGGGAACGATGGCTACACCTTC
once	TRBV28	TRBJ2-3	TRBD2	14	CASGLAGEEDTQYF	TGTGCTTCGGGGCTAGCGGGAGAGGAGGATACGCAGTATTTT
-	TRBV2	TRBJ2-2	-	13	CARDVSGAGELFF	TGTGCCAGAGACGTGTCCGGCGCCGGGGAGCTGTTTTTT
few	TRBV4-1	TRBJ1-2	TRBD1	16	CASSQGLTQGIYGYTF	TGCGCCAGCAGCCAAGGGCTCACACAGGGGATCTATGGCTACACCTTC
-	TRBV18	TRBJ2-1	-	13	CASSPLRNNEQFF	TGTGCCAGCTCACCCTTAAGAAACAATGAGCAGTTCTTC
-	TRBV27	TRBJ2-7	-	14	CASSLPGETYEQYF	TGTGCCAGCAGCCTCCCAGGGGAAACCTACGAGCAGTACTTC
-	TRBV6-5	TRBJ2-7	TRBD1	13	CASGTGGIYEQYF	TGTGCCAGCGGGACAGGGGGTATCTACGAGCAGTACTTC
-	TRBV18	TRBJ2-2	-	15	CASSEMHKNTGELFF	TGTGCCAGCTCAGAGATGCATAAAAACACCGGGGAGCTGTTTTTT
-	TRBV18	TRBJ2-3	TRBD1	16	CASSIPGQGYTDTQYF	TGTGCCAGCTCCATCCCAGGACAGGGCTACACAGATACGCAGTATTTT
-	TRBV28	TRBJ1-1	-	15	CASSARTGMNTEAFF	TGTGCCAGCAGCGCCCGGACGGGAATGAACACTGAAGCTTTCTTT
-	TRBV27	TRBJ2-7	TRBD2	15	CASSFRLAPTYEQYF	TGTGCCAGCAGTTTTCGACTAGCGCCAACCTACGAGCAGTACTTC
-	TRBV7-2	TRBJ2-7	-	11	CASSPLYEQYF	TGTGCCAGCAGCCCCCTATACGAGCAGTACTTC
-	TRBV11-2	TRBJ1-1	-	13	CASSLGMNTEAFF	TGTGCCAGCAGCTTGGGGATGAACACTGAAGCTTTCTTT
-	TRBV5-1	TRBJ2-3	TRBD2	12	CASRSGGDTQYF	TGCGCCAGCAGATCGGGAGGAGATACGCAGTATTTT
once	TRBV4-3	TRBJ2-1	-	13	CASSQDFQNEQFF	TGCGCCAGCAGCCAAGATTTCCAGAATGAGCAGTTCTTC
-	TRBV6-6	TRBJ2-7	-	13	CASSYSFIYEQYF	TGTGCCAGCAGTTACTCCTTCATTTACGAGCAGTACTTC
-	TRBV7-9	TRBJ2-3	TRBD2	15	CARRLAGDRTDTQYF	TGTGCCAGAAGACTAGCGGGAGATCGCACAGATACGCAGTATTTT
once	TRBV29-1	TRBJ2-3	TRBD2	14	CSGTSGRGGDTQYF	TGCAGCGGGACTAGCGGGAGAGGGGGAGATACGCAGTATTTT
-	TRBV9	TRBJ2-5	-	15	CASSVGGAVQETQYF	TGTGCCAGCAGCGTAGGTGGGGCTGTCCAAGAGACCCAGTACTTC
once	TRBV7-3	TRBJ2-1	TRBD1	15	CASSLIRTGDNEQFF	TGTGCCAGCAGCTTAATACGGACAGGGGACAATGAGCAGTTCTTC
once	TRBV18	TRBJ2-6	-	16	CASSPTPSSGANVLTF	TGTGCCAGCTCACCGACCCCCAGCTCTGGGGCCAACGTCCTGACTTTC
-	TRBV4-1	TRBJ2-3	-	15	CASSLAPGRRDTQYF	TGCGCCAGCAGCCTAGCCCCCGGGAGAAGGGATACGCAGTATTTT
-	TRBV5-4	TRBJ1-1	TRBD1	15	CASSPRTGENTEAFF	TGTGCCAGCAGCCCCAGGACAGGGGAGAACACTGAAGCTTTCTTT
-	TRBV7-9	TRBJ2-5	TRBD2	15	CASRSLAGDFETQYF	TGTGCCAGCAGGTCACTAGCGGGAGATTTTGAGACCCAGTACTTC
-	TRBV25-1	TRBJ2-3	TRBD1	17	CASSSWTGRPAADTQYF	TGTGCCAGCAGTTCCTGGACAGGGCGCCCCGCGGCAGATACGCAGTATTTT